A selection of T cell receptor beta chains follows, all from one sample in a study of chemoradiotherapy in HPV16-positive cancers. TCRdb's table, derived via immunoSEQ multiplex PCR, lists solely in-frame clones and lacks some. The sample yields roughly 5,800 clones, around 85% seen once. The sample was tumor tissue, taken from a patient who underwent chemoradiotherapy. The receptors shown here come from a human donor with HPV-associated anogenital cancer. The CDR3 runs from the conserved cysteine through the conserved F or W. D genes are given only for firm matches. A row's size may be missing; if present it is once, few, many or a size class.

D gene: TRBD1; J gene: TRBJ1-2; V gene: TRBV27; clone size: few; CDR3 DNA: TGTGCCAGCAGTTTATTGGGACAGGGGATGCATGGCTACACCTTC; CDR3 protein: CASSLLGQGMHGYTF
D gene: NA; J gene: TRBJ2-1; V gene: TRBV5-1; clone size: NA; CDR3 DNA: TGCGCCAGCAGCTCGGGGCGTTCTCACCCTGAGCAGTTCTTC; CDR3 protein: CASSSGRSHPEQFF
D gene: TRBD2; J gene: TRBJ2-3; V gene: TRBV11-2; clone size: few; CDR3 DNA: TGTGCCAGCAGCTTGGGAAGCGGGGGGTACGGCACAGATACGCAGTATTTT; CDR3 protein: CASSLGSGGYGTDTQYF
D gene: NA; J gene: TRBJ1-2; V gene: TRBV6-1; clone size: NA; CDR3 DNA: TGTGCCAGCAGTGAGGGGGCACTCCAGATCTATGGCTACACCTTC; CDR3 protein: CASSEGALQIYGYTF
D gene: NA; J gene: TRBJ1-2; V gene: TRBV21-1; clone size: NA; CDR3 DNA: TGTGCCAGCAGCTTCCCCATAGGGGAGGATCTAAAAGTCAACTATGGCTACACCTTC; CDR3 protein: CASSFPIGEDLKVNYGYTF
D gene: TRBD1; J gene: TRBJ1-5; V gene: TRBV27; clone size: NA; CDR3 DNA: TGTGCCAGCAGAGCCGGGACAGGTCAAATGAGCAATCAGCCCCAGCATTTT; CDR3 protein: CASRAGTGQMSNQPQHF
D gene: NA; J gene: TRBJ1-2; V gene: TRBV7-2; clone size: NA; CDR3 DNA: TGTGCCAGCAGTGACGGACGGTCTCATGGCTACACCTTC; CDR3 protein: CASSDGRSHGYTF
D gene: NA; J gene: TRBJ1-5; V gene: TRBV5-6; clone size: NA; CDR3 DNA: TGTGCCAGCAGCTGGGGGGGAGGCGGCAATCAGCCCCAGCATTTT; CDR3 protein: CASSWGGGGNQPQHF
D gene: TRBD1; J gene: TRBJ2-7; V gene: TRBV7-9; clone size: NA; CDR3 DNA: TGTGCCAGCAGCTTCGGACAGGGACGGTACGAGCAGTACTTC; CDR3 protein: CASSFGQGRYEQYF
D gene: TRBD2; J gene: TRBJ2-5; V gene: TRBV5-6; clone size: NA; CDR3 DNA: TGTGCCAGCAGCCGTGGGACTAGCGGGGGACAAGAGACCCAGTACTTC; CDR3 protein: CASSRGTSGGQETQYF
D gene: TRBD2; J gene: TRBJ2-7; V gene: TRBV28; clone size: NA; CDR3 DNA: TGTGCCAGCAGTTTAAGTCTAGCGGGGGGGCGTGAGCAGTACTTC; CDR3 protein: CASSLSLAGGREQYF
D gene: NA; J gene: TRBJ1-1; V gene: TRBV28; clone size: few; CDR3 DNA: TGTGCCAGCAGACCCGCGACAGTCACTGAAGCTTTCTTT; CDR3 protein: CASRPATVTEAFF
D gene: NA; J gene: TRBJ2-3; V gene: TRBV14; clone size: once; CDR3 DNA: TGTGCCAGCAGCCAACTCACCGGACTCGACACAGATACGCAGTATTTT; CDR3 protein: CASSQLTGLDTDTQYF
D gene: NA; J gene: TRBJ2-1; V gene: TRBV5-1; clone size: NA; CDR3 DNA: TGCGCCAGCAGCTTAGAGGCGGCGGCGCCCAATGAGCAGTTCTTC; CDR3 protein: CASSLEAAAPNEQFF
D gene: NA; J gene: TRBJ1-1; V gene: TRBV5-1; clone size: NA; CDR3 DNA: TGCGCCAGCAGCTTGTCTCCAGACATGAACACTGAAGCTTTCTTT; CDR3 protein: CASSLSPDMNTEAFF
D gene: NA; J gene: TRBJ2-1; V gene: TRBV29-1; clone size: NA; CDR3 DNA: TGCAGCGGTATAGCGGATGCTATCTCCTACAATGAGCAGTTCTTC; CDR3 protein: CSGIADAISYNEQFF
D gene: NA; J gene: TRBJ1-5; V gene: TRBV7-6; clone size: few; CDR3 DNA: TGTGCCAGCAGCTTAATTATGGGGGGCCCCCAGCATTTT; CDR3 protein: CASSLIMGGPQHF
D gene: NA; J gene: TRBJ2-5; V gene: TRBV18; clone size: NA; CDR3 DNA: TGTGCCAGCTCACCAAAGGACACCACTATCCAAGTGACCCAGTACTTC; CDR3 protein: CASSPKDTTIQVTQYF
D gene: TRBD2; J gene: TRBJ2-7; V gene: TRBV2; clone size: large; CDR3 DNA: TGTGCCAGCAGCCATGCACCGGGACTAGATTCCTACGAGCAGTACTTC; CDR3 protein: CASSHAPGLDSYEQYF
D gene: TRBD1; J gene: TRBJ1-2; V gene: TRBV27; clone size: once; CDR3 DNA: TGTGCCAGCCGTTCCCCGGGACAGGGGTGGAATGGCTACACCTTC; CDR3 protein: CASRSPGQGWNGYTF
D gene: TRBD2; J gene: TRBJ2-5; V gene: TRBV5-1; clone size: NA; CDR3 DNA: TGCGCCAGCAGCTTGGGTAGCGGGTCCACGGCCCAGTACTTC; CDR3 protein: CASSLGSGSTAQYF
D gene: TRBD1; J gene: TRBJ1-4; V gene: TRBV7-8; clone size: once; CDR3 DNA: TGTGCCAGCTCAAAGACAGGGAGTGGTCGGCGTGAAAAACTGTTTTTT; CDR3 protein: CASSKTGSGRREKLFF
D gene: TRBD1; J gene: TRBJ2-1; V gene: TRBV6-1; clone size: NA; CDR3 DNA: TGTGCCAGCAGTGAATCTGTAGGACAGGGTAACAATGAGCAGTTCTTC; CDR3 protein: CASSESVGQGNNEQFF
D gene: NA; J gene: TRBJ1-6; V gene: TRBV27; clone size: NA; CDR3 DNA: TGTGCCAGCAGAACGCCAACTTTTGCGAGAAATTCACCCCTCCACTTT; CDR3 protein: CASRTPTFARNSPLHF
D gene: NA; J gene: TRBJ1-4; V gene: TRBV5-1; clone size: NA; CDR3 DNA: TGCGCCAGCAGCTTGGCCATGGGGGGGGCTAATGAAAAACTGTTTTTT; CDR3 protein: CASSLAMGGANEKLFF
D gene: NA; J gene: TRBJ2-5; V gene: TRBV2; clone size: NA; CDR3 DNA: TGTGCCAGCAATTGGCAGAGACAAGAGACCCAGTACTTC; CDR3 protein: CASNWQRQETQYF
D gene: NA; J gene: TRBJ2-3; V gene: TRBV6-5; clone size: NA; CDR3 DNA: TGTGCCAGCAGTTCACCTGGACTCTCAGATACGCAGTATTTT; CDR3 protein: CASSSPGLSDTQYF
D gene: TRBD1; J gene: TRBJ1-2; V gene: TRBV12-5; clone size: NA; CDR3 DNA: TGTGCTAGTGGTTTGGACGTAACAGGGGGCCCATCTGGCTACACCTTC; CDR3 protein: CASGLDVTGGPSGYTF
D gene: NA; J gene: TRBJ1-1; V gene: TRBV5-1; clone size: NA; CDR3 DNA: TGCGCCAGCAGCTTGTCCGACAGCGGATCCACTGAAGCTTTCTTT; CDR3 protein: CASSLSDSGSTEAFF
D gene: TRBD2; J gene: TRBJ2-1; V gene: TRBV19; clone size: NA; CDR3 DNA: TGTGCCAGTAGTATCCTGCTAGCGGGGAACAATGAGCAGTTCTTC; CDR3 protein: CASSILLAGNNEQFF
D gene: NA; J gene: TRBJ1-5; V gene: TRBV2; clone size: NA; CDR3 DNA: TGTGCCAGCAGTGTTGTTCGGGGCAGGGAACCCCATAGCAATCAGCCCCAGCATTTT; CDR3 protein: CASSVVRGREPHSNQPQHF
D gene: NA; J gene: TRBJ2-1; V gene: TRBV5-1; clone size: NA; CDR3 DNA: TGCGCCAGCAGCTTGGGGACGTCCCGGGGCCCTAATGAGCAGTTCTTC; CDR3 protein: CASSLGTSRGPNEQFF
D gene: TRBD1; J gene: TRBJ2-4; V gene: TRBV9; clone size: NA; CDR3 DNA: TGTGCCAGCAGCGTAGTAGGGACAGGGGGAAACGGCATTCAGTACTTC; CDR3 protein: CASSVVGTGGNGIQYF
D gene: NA; J gene: TRBJ1-6; V gene: TRBV19; clone size: NA; CDR3 DNA: TGTGCCAGTACGGAACACTCGAGTGGACCCCTCCACTTT; CDR3 protein: CASTEHSSGPLHF
D gene: TRBD1; J gene: TRBJ2-7; V gene: TRBV6-6; clone size: NA; CDR3 DNA: TGTGCCAGCAGCTCCCGGGACAGGGGTCGGTACGAGCAGTACTTC; CDR3 protein: CASSSRDRGRYEQYF
D gene: NA; J gene: TRBJ1-3; V gene: TRBV30; clone size: NA; CDR3 DNA: TGTGCCTGGAGCCCCGGAGGAAACACCATATATTTT; CDR3 protein: CAWSPGGNTIYF
D gene: NA; J gene: TRBJ2-1; V gene: TRBV5-1; clone size: NA; CDR3 DNA: TGCGCCAGCAGCTTGGAGGCGGCTTATGGTGAGCAGTTCTTC; CDR3 protein: CASSLEAAYGEQFF
D gene: TRBD1; J gene: TRBJ2-7; V gene: TRBV5-1; clone size: NA; CDR3 DNA: TGCGCCAGCAGCTTAACAGGGGTCGAGCAGTACTTC; CDR3 protein: CASSLTGVEQYF
D gene: NA; J gene: TRBJ2-3; V gene: TRBV5-6; clone size: NA; CDR3 DNA: TGTGCCAGCACCCCCGTCCGGGGTTCGGCAGATACGCAGTATTTT; CDR3 protein: CASTPVRGSADTQYF
D gene: TRBD1; J gene: TRBJ1-4; V gene: TRBV5-1; clone size: NA; CDR3 DNA: TGCGCCAGCAGCGGGGGACAGGCTCAAAATGAAAAACTGTTTTTT; CDR3 protein: CASSGGQAQNEKLFF
D gene: TRBD1; J gene: TRBJ1-2; V gene: TRBV7-3; clone size: few; CDR3 DNA: TGTGCCAGCAGCTTTTCCGGGACAGGGCATGGCTACACCTTC; CDR3 protein: CASSFSGTGHGYTF
D gene: TRBD2; J gene: TRBJ2-4; V gene: TRBV6-6; clone size: NA; CDR3 DNA: TGTGCCAGCAGATGGACTAGCGGGGGTAGGGAAAACATTCAGTACTTC; CDR3 protein: CASRWTSGGRENIQYF
D gene: TRBD2; J gene: TRBJ2-3; V gene: TRBV11-3; clone size: NA; CDR3 DNA: TGTGCCAGCAGCTTAGGTAGCGGGGGGGCCGGCACAGATACGCAGTATTTT; CDR3 protein: CASSLGSGGAGTDTQYF
D gene: NA; J gene: TRBJ1-5; V gene: TRBV2; clone size: once; CDR3 DNA: TGTGCCAGCATGATGGGCGGTGGGGATCAGCCCCAGCATTTT; CDR3 protein: CASMMGGGDQPQHF
D gene: NA; J gene: TRBJ2-1; V gene: TRBV9; clone size: NA; CDR3 DNA: TGTGCCAGCAGCGCCGGACAGAGCTCCTACAATGAGCAGTTCTTC; CDR3 protein: CASSAGQSSYNEQFF
D gene: TRBD2; J gene: TRBJ2-2; V gene: TRBV2; clone size: NA; CDR3 DNA: TGTGCCAGCAGCGGACTAGGAAGCACCGGGGAGCTGTTTTTT; CDR3 protein: CASSGLGSTGELFF
D gene: NA; J gene: TRBJ1-3; V gene: TRBV5-6; clone size: NA; CDR3 DNA: TGTGCCAGCAGCTTGGCCGGCCAGGCAGGAAACACCATATATTTT; CDR3 protein: CASSLAGQAGNTIYF
D gene: TRBD2; J gene: TRBJ2-5; V gene: TRBV9; clone size: NA; CDR3 DNA: TGTGCCAGCAGCGTAGGTGGACTAGCGGGGGGAGTACAAGAGACCCAGTACTTC; CDR3 protein: CASSVGGLAGGVQETQYF
D gene: NA; J gene: TRBJ1-2; V gene: TRBV7-2; clone size: few; CDR3 DNA: TGTGCCAGCAGCCCCCCAGGGGCCAGTCGAGGCTACACCTTC; CDR3 protein: CASSPPGASRGYTF
D gene: NA; J gene: TRBJ1-1; V gene: TRBV5-8; clone size: few; CDR3 DNA: TGTGCCAGCAGTAGGGAGGGGGAAGCTTTCTTT; CDR3 protein: CASSREGEAFF
D gene: NA; J gene: TRBJ1-2; V gene: TRBV30; clone size: NA; CDR3 DNA: TGTGCCTGGAGACAGGACTGGGGCTACACCTTC; CDR3 protein: CAWRQDWGYTF
D gene: NA; J gene: TRBJ1-1; V gene: TRBV19; clone size: NA; CDR3 DNA: TGTGCCAGCGGGGACACAGGGCTCCTGAACACTGAAGCTTTCTTT; CDR3 protein: CASGDTGLLNTEAFF
D gene: NA; J gene: TRBJ2-2; V gene: TRBV2; clone size: NA; CDR3 DNA: TGTGCCAGCAGTGGTCTAGGTAGCACCGGGGAGCTGTTTTTT; CDR3 protein: CASSGLGSTGELFF
D gene: NA; J gene: TRBJ2-2; V gene: TRBV30; clone size: once; CDR3 DNA: TGTGCCTGGAGTGTAGGGGGGGCAGAGACCGGGGAGCTGTTTTTT; CDR3 protein: CAWSVGGAETGELFF
D gene: NA; J gene: TRBJ2-3; V gene: TRBV5-1; clone size: NA; CDR3 DNA: TGCGCCAGCAGCGAGGGACCTAGCACAGATACGCAGTATTTT; CDR3 protein: CASSEGPSTDTQYF
D gene: NA; J gene: TRBJ1-6; V gene: TRBV18; clone size: NA; CDR3 DNA: TGTGCCAGCTCGTTAAACGAAGATAATTCACCCCTCCACTTT; CDR3 protein: CASSLNEDNSPLHF
D gene: TRBD1; J gene: TRBJ2-5; V gene: TRBV9; clone size: NA; CDR3 DNA: TGTGCCAGCAGCGTAGGGGACAGGGGGAGGGGAGAGACCCAGTACTTC; CDR3 protein: CASSVGDRGRGETQYF
D gene: TRBD1; J gene: TRBJ2-3; V gene: TRBV5-1; clone size: NA; CDR3 DNA: TGCGCCAGCAGCTCAAACCGGGACAGGGGCACAGATACGCAGTATTTT; CDR3 protein: CASSSNRDRGTDTQYF
D gene: TRBD1; J gene: TRBJ2-3; V gene: TRBV30; clone size: few; CDR3 DNA: TGTGCCTGGAGGCAACTGGACAGGGTAACGCAGTATTTT; CDR3 protein: CAWRQLDRVTQYF
D gene: NA; J gene: TRBJ2-5; V gene: TRBV11-1; clone size: NA; CDR3 DNA: TGTGCCAGCAGCTTAGTATGGGGCGCCGGGGAGACCCAGTACTTC; CDR3 protein: CASSLVWGAGETQYF